This T cell receptor (gamma chain) came from a study of γδ T cells in repeated Plasmodium falciparum infection. This clone was detected only a few times. This DNA's translation and the protein TCRdb lists, from a much larger clone, do not match at residue 4, likely due to a read error; the protein shown is translated from the DNA. The germline gives CDR1 GITISATS, CDR2 ISYDGTV (reference sequence). The CDR3 runs 14 residues. TCRdb re-called clones from the multiplex PCR reads using CATT. The sample has approximately 28,000 gamma-chain clones, under 3% seen once; the top ten hold roughly a third. Flow sorting of PBMC yielded separate Vgamma9/Vdelta2+ and Vdelta2-negative gammadelta T cell populations for bulk repertoire analysis.

The chain links TRGV9 to TRGJ1 or TRGJ2. The J gene, not given by TCRdb, was assigned here from a germline match of the nucleotide sequence. This clonotype was sampled from a pool of human donors (malaria-infected and uninfected, not separated). What was sequenced was gamma-delta T cells from blood. The DNA of the CDR3 is TGTGCCTTGAGGGAGGTGGTTCTAGATTATAAGAAACTCTTT. Its translation: CALREVVLDYKKLF.